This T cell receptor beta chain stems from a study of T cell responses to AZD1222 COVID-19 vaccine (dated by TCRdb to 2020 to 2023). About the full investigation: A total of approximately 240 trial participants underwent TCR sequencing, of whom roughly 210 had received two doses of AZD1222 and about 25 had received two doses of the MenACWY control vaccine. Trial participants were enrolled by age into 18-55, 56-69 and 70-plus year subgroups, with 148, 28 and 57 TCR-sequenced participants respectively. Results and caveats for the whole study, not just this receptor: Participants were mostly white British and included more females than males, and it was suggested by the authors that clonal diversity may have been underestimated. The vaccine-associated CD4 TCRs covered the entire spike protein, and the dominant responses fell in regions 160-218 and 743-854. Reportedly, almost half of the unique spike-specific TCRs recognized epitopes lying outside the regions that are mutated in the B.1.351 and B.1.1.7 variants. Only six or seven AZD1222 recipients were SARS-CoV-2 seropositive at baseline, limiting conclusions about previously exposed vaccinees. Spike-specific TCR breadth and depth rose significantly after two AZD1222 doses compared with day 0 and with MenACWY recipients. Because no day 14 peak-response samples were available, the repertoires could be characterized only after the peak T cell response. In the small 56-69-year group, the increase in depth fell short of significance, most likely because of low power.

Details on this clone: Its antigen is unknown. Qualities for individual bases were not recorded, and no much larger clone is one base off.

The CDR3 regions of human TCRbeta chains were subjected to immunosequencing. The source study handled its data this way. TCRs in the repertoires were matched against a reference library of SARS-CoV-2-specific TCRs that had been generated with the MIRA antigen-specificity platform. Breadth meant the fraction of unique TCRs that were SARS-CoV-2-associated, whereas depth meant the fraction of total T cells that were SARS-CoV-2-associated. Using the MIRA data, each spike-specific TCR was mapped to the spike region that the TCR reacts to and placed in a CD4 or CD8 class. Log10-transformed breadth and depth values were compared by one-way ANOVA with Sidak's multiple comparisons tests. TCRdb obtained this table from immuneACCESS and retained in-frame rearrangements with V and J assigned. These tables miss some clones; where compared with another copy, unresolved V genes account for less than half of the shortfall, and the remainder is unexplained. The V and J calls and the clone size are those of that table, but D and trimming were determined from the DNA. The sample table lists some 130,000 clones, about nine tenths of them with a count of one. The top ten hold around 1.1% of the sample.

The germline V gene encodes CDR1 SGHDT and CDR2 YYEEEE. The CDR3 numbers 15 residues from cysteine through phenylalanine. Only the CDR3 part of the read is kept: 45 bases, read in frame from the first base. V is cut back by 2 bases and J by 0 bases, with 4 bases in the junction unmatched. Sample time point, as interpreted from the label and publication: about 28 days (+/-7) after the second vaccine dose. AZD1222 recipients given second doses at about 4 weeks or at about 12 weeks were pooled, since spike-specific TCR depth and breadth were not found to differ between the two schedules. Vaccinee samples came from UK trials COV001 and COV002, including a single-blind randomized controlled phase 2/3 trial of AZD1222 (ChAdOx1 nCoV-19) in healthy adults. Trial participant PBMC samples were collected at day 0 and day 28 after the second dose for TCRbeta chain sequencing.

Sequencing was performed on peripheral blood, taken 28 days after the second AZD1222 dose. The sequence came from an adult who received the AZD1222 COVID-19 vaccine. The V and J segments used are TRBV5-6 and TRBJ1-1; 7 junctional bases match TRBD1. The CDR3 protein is CASSLQGLVNTEAFF. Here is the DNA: TGTGCCAGCAGCTTACAGGGGCTGGTGAACACTGAAGCTTTCTTT. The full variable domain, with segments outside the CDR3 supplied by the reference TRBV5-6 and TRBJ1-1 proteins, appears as DAGVTQSPTHLIKTRGQQVTLRCSPKSGHDTVSWYQQALGQGPQFIFQYYEEEERQRGNFPDRFSGHQFPNYSSELNVNALLLGDSALYLCASSLQGLVNTEAFFGQGTRLTVV.